The 8 T cell receptor beta chains below all came from one sample that was sequenced in a study of control samples from healthy donors and cancer patients. TCRdb's table, derived via immunoSEQ multiplex PCR, lists solely in-frame clones and lacks some. The sample has some 150,000 clones, around 90% seen once. Source material: blood. Source of these receptors: a man between 18 and 35 years old in good health.

This chain joins TRBV6-5 and TRBJ2-3; D uncertain. The V gene lost 3 bases and the J gene lost 5 bases, with 18 bases spanning the gap. CDR3 length: 16 amino acids. CDR1 is MNHEY and CDR2 is SVGAGI in the germline V gene. CDR3 sequence reads: CASSYSFTAQQDTQYF. CDR3 nucleotides: TGTGCCAGCAGTTATTCATTCACCGCACAGCAAGATACGCAGTATTTT.

The J gene is TRBJ1-2, the V gene TRBV30; D unclear. This CDR3 is built from 16 residues. Germline V gene data show CDR1 as GTSNPN and CDR2 as SVGIG (reference sequence). V was shortened by 0 bases and J by 4 bases, with 18 bases between the two germline ends. The chain's CDR3 is CAWSVPHSGRFYGYTF. The CDR3 DNA is TGTGCCTGGAGTGTTCCCCACTCCGGTAGATTCTATGGCTACACCTTC.

The rearrangement uses TRBV4-2 and TRBJ1-2, with D tentatively TRBD1 (5 bases). Trimming removed 0 bases at V and 7 bases at J, with 18 bases between. The CDR3 is 16 amino acids. CDR1 and CDR2 (germline): LGHNA, YNFKEQ. CDR3 in DNA: TGTGCCAGCAGCCAAGATCCTGGGGCAGAAGCGACTGGCTACACCTTC. Protein: CASSQDPGAEATGYTF.

The chain combines TRBV7-3 with TRBJ1-1, with a tentative D call TRBD1 (6 bases). V was trimmed by 3 bases and J by 4 bases, leaving 12 bases between them. From germline, CDR1 is SGHTA and CDR2 FQGTGA. The CDR3 sequence is 14 residues long. In nucleotides, the CDR3 is TGTGCCAGCAGCTTTCTGGGGGCGGGCACTGAAGCTTTCTTT. It yields the protein CASSFLGAGTEAFF.

This rearrangement joins TRBV6-5 to TRBJ2-7, with 7 bases that match TRBD1. V shed 6 bases, J shed 3 bases, and the junction held 8 bases outside the gene matches. The germline gives CDR1 MNHEY, CDR2 SVGAGI. CDR3 length equals 14 residues. As DNA, the CDR3 is TGTGCCAGCAGAGAGGGGGCTTCGGGCTACGAGCAGTACTTC. This codes for CASREGASGYEQYF.

The chain carries TRBV3-1 (or the pseudogene TRBV3-2) and TRBJ2-5; 10 nucleotides match TRBD2. Losses at the gene ends were 4 bases for V and 5 bases for J; bases not matched to a gene: 13. Germline assignment: CDR1 LGHDT and CDR2 YNNKEL (reference sequence). The CDR3 has 17 residues. The CDR3 protein is CASSPLGQRGGVETQYF. The CDR3 DNA reads TGTGCCAGCAGCCCCCTCGGGCAGCGGGGGGGCGTGGAGACCCAGTACTTC.

The rearrangement joins TRBV6-2 or TRBV6-3 to TRBJ1-6; tentative D call: TRBD1 (6 bases). V gave up 7 bases and J gave up 8 bases, with 15 bases separating them. The CDR3 runs 14 residues. CDR1 and CDR2 (germline): MNHEY, SVGEGT. CDR3 loop: CASIPGTRDSPLHF. The CDR3 region has the DNA TGTGCCAGCATCCCGGGGACAAGAGATTCACCCCTCCACTTT.

The J gene is TRBJ1-6, the V gene TRBV27; TRBD1 aligns across 7 bases. Trimming removed 10 bases from V and 7 bases from J; junction bases left unmatched: 10. This CDR3 has 14 residues. Germline loops: CDR1 MNHEY, CDR2 SMNVEV (reference sequence). The CDR3 region has the DNA TGTGCCACCAACAGGGGAGGCCCGAATTCACCCCTCCACTTT. Its translation is CATNRGGPNSPLHF.